The 14 T cell receptor beta chains in this list originate from one sample, sequenced in a study of CXCR4 blockade with PD-1 therapy in pancreatic cancer. Here immunoSEQ multiplex PCR was the method, and the copy in TCRdb shows in-frame clones only, minus some. Of roughly 18,000 clones detected, around 70% appear once; the ten largest clones hold more than 4.5%. Sequences were obtained from tumor tissue. The receptors stem from a human donor with pancreatic ductal adenocarcinoma.

The V call is TRBV19, the J call TRBJ2-3, with 9 bases that match TRBD2. This CDR3 region has 13 residues. Trimming took 8 bases from V and 4 from J; bases not matched to a gene: 4. Germline-derived CDR1 and CDR2 are LNHDA and SQIVND (reference sequence). The CDR3 DNA reads TGTGCCAGTCGGCTAGCGGGATCAGATACGCAGTATTTT. Protein sequence: CASRLAGSDTQYF.

The chain is built from TRBV9 and TRBJ1-1, with TRBD1 matching over 8 bases. Germline V gives CDR1 SGDLS, CDR2 YYNGEE. The CDR3 consists of 13 residues. The V segment lost 5 bases and the J segment 12 bases; nucleotides outside the gene matches: 12. The CDR3 DNA follows: TGTGCCAGCAGTTTAGCACCACAGGGGGGGACTTTCTTT. It codes for CASSLAPQGGTFF.

This clone has only a few counts. V and J are TRBV7-1 and TRBJ1-2; perhaps TRBD1 as D (5 bases). TRBV7-1 qualifies as an ORF whose function is uncertain. The CDR3 runs 13 residues. V lost 4 bases and J lost 4, with 10 bases in between. CDR3 residues: CASSFGTTYGYTF. In DNA, the CDR3 is TGTGCCAGCAGCTTCGGGACTACCTATGGCTACACCTTC.

The V call is TRBV28, the J call TRBJ1-1; D unresolved. Germline V gene lookup returns CDR1 MDHEN and CDR2 SYDVKM. The germline V and J ends were trimmed by 0 bases and 1 base, with 6 bases remaining between them. The CDR3 contains 14 residues. CDR3: CASSLWAPNTEAFF. CDR3 coding DNA: TGTGCCAGCAGTTTATGGGCACCGAACACTGAAGCTTTCTTT.

The V call is TRBV15, the J call TRBJ2-2, with D uncertain. CDR1 is LNHNV, CDR2 YYDKDF, per germline (reference sequence). The CDR3 runs 14 residues. The V gene lost 4 bases and the J gene lost 4 bases, with 10 bases spanning the gap. The DNA for the CDR3 is TGTGCCACCAGCATCGGACCTCCCACCGGGGAGCTGTTTTTT. Translating gives CATSIGPPTGELFF.

This clone came up a few times. The chain recombines TRBV30 with TRBJ2-5, with 10 bases that match TRBD2. Per the germline V gene, CDR1 is GTSNPN and CDR2 is SVGIG (reference sequence). CDR3 length: 15 amino acids. J gave up 5 bases and V 0 bases, and 6 bases lay outside the gene matches. The CDR3 loop reads CAWSVLAGYSETQYF. CDR3 DNA: TGTGCCTGGAGTGTACTAGCGGGATATTCGGAGACCCAGTACTTC. Combining the CDR3 with reference TRBV30 and TRBJ2-5 gives the whole variable domain SQTIHQWPATLVQPVGSPLSLECTVEGTSNPNLYWYRQAAGRGLQLLFYSVGIGQISSEVPQNLSASRPQDRQFILSSKKLLLSDSGFYLCAWSVLAGYSETQYFGPGTRLLVL.

This clone was picked up a small number of times. The chain employs TRBV19 and TRBJ1-4; 7 positions agree with TRBD1. V lost 5 bases, J lost 4 bases, and 7 bases stayed unmatched. Germline lookup yields CDR1 LNHDA and CDR2 SQIVND (reference sequence). This CDR3 is built from 15 residues. CDR3 DNA: TGTGCCAGTAGTCCCTCGACAGGGTATAATGAAAAACTGTTTTTT. It is translated as CASSPSTGYNEKLFF.

The V gene is TRBV30, the J gene TRBJ1-1; D is uncertain. CDR1 is GTSNPN and CDR2 is SVGIG in the germline V gene (reference sequence). This CDR3 has 13 amino acids. Between the trimmed V and J ends, which lost 0 bases and 2 bases, there was a span of 7 bases. The DNA of the CDR3 is TGTGCCTGGAGTGTAACAGTCAACACTGAAGCTTTCTTT. It is translated as CAWSVTVNTEAFF.

The chain couples TRBV29-1 to TRBJ1-3; D ambiguous. The ends were cut back, 3 bases at V and 4 bases at J, with 13 bases in the middle. Germline V lookup: CDR1 SQVTM, CDR2 ANQGSEA. The CDR3 spans 14 residues. CDR3 sequence reads: CSVEPRLGGNTIYF. CDR3 coding DNA: TGCAGCGTTGAGCCCCGACTGGGGGGAAACACCATATATTTT. Complete variable domain (other parts from reference TRBV29-1 and TRBJ1-3): SAVISQKPSRDICQRGTSLTIQCQVDSQVTMMFWYRQQPGQSLTLIATANQGSEATYESGFVIDKFPISRPNLTFSTLTVSNMSPEDSSIYLCSVEPRLGGNTIYFGEGSWLTVV.

Worth noting for this clone: A read error may produce the germline difference seen at one junction end. The rearrangement uses TRBV6-8 and TRBJ2-7; D is possibly TRBD2 (6 bases). The length of the CDR3 is 19 residues. Germline V lookup: CDR1 MNHGY, CDR2 SAAAGT. The CDR3 coding sequence is TGTGCCAGCAGTGACTCTGGGTGGCGGGGTTCCGATAGCTCCTACGAGCAGTACTTC. Translating it yields CASSDSGWRGSDSSYEQYF.

V usage is TRBV16 and J usage is TRBJ2-7, with D tentatively TRBD1 (6 bases). CDR3 size: 14 residues. Germline lookup yields CDR1 KGHSY and CDR2 FQNENV. V was trimmed by 3 bases and J by 2 bases, leaving 11 bases between them. The CDR3 sequence: CASSQKWDTYEQYF. In DNA form, the CDR3 reads TGTGCCAGCAGCCAGAAGTGGGACACCTACGAGCAGTACTTC.

This clone was seen a single time. V gene TRBV28 combines with J gene TRBJ2-3; 9 bases match TRBD1. This CDR3 has 18 amino acids. With V trimmed by 4 bases and J by 3 bases, 14 bases remained unmatched. CDR1 is MDHEN and CDR2 is SYDVKM in the germline V gene. The CDR3 DNA follows: TGTGCCAGCAGTTCATTAGGGCCGGGACAGGGAGGGACAGATACGCAGTATTTT. It translates to CASSSLGPGQGGTDTQYF. Filled out from reference TRBV28 and TRBJ2-3, the complete variable domain reads DVKVTQSSRYLVKRTGEKVFLECVQDMDHENMFWYRQDPGLGLRLIYFSYDVKMKEKGDIPEGYSVSREKKERFSLILESASTNQTSMYLCASSSLGPGQGGTDTQYFGPGTRLTVL.

This clone was counted a few times. The chain is built from TRBV9 and TRBJ2-7, with a possible D match to TRBD2 (6 bases). The length of the CDR3 is 13 residues. V was clipped by 6 bases and J by 3 bases, with 13 bases between them. Looked up from germline, CDR1 is SGDLS and CDR2 is YYNGEE. The CDR3 DNA is TGTGCCAGCACCCTGGGACTTGGCTACGAGCAGTACTTC. Residues: CASTLGLGYEQYF. Full variable domain (rest looked up from reference TRBV9 and TRBJ2-7): DSGVTQTPKHLITATGQRVTLRCSPRSGDLSVYWYQQSLDQGLQFLIQYYNGEERAKGNILERFSAQQFPDLHSELNLSSLELGDSALYFCASTLGLGYEQYFGPGTRLTVT.

Here the CDR3 reads CASSLPPGGRATDTQYF. CDR3 in DNA: TGTGCCAGCAGTTTACCCCCCGGGGGTAGGGCCACAGATACGCAGTATTTT. J is TRBJ2-3 and V is TRBV28; the D gene is possibly TRBD2 (6 bases). V was cut by 2 bases and J by 2 bases, with 17 bases left in between. Germline V gene lookup returns CDR1 MDHEN and CDR2 SYDVKM. CDR3 length: 17 residues.